The next 25 T cell receptor beta chains were all read from a single sample in a study of a mutant IDH1 vaccine in newly diagnosed glioma. These TCRs' antigens remain unknown. Sequenced by immunoSEQ multiplex PCR; TCRdb stores in-frame clones only, minus some. The table shows 77,000 or so clones, with roughly four fifths occurring only once. Time point of the sample: week 47, end of study. Alongside topical imiquimod, each dose of vaccine comprised 300 ug of mutant IDH1 20-mer peptide. Material: PBMCs, obtained from a glioma patient whose treatment included an IDH1 peptide vaccine. These receptor sequences come from a man aged 35-49 years with glioma.

This clone was observed at least ten times. V gene TRBV19 combines with J gene TRBJ2-7, with 9 bases fitting TRBD1. V lost 3 bases to trimming and J lost 8 bases; unmatched junction nucleotides: 8. The germline V gene has CDR1 LNHDA and CDR2 SQIVND (reference sequence). The CDR3 covers 14 residues. CDR3 nucleotide sequence: TGTGCCAGTAGTATCGGGACAGGGTCAAGGAAGCAGTACTTC. Protein: CASSIGTGSRKQYF.

The genes are TRBV13 and TRBJ2-7; no definite D call. Per germline, CDR1 PRHDT and CDR2 FYEKMQ (reference sequence). This CDR3 contains 13 residues. V was trimmed by 3 bases and J by 4 bases, leaving 10 bases between them. CDR3 protein: CASSLHKLYEQYF. DNA of the CDR3: TGTGCCAGCAGCTTGCACAAGCTATACGAGCAGTACTTC. The full variable domain, with the rest looked up from reference TRBV13 and TRBJ2-7, is AAGVIQSPRHLIKEKRETATLKCYPIPRHDTVYWYQQGPGQDPQFLISFYEKMQSDKGSIPDRFSAQQFSDYHSELNMSSLELGDSALYFCASSLHKLYEQYFGPGTRLTVT.

The chain links TRBV18 to TRBJ2-1, with TRBD1 matching over 8 bases. Per germline, CDR1 KGHSH and CDR2 LQKENI. CDR3 length: 16 amino acids. The trim removed 4 bases at V and 5 bases at J, leaving 10 bases unmatched. CDR3 DNA sequence: TGTGCCAGCTCACTCCGACAGGGGTTGACCCACAATGAGCAGTTCTTC. This sequence encodes CASSLRQGLTHNEQFF.

There are a few counts of this clone. This sequence joins TRBV6-6 and TRBJ1-5, with 7 bases fitting TRBD1. The CDR3 runs 14 residues. J lost 15 bases, V lost 7 bases, and 18 bases had no gene match. Germline lookup yields CDR1 MNHNY and CDR2 SVGAGI (reference sequence). The CDR3 sequence is CASKRQGTSTSWHF. DNA for the CDR3: TGTGCCAGCAAAAGACAGGGCACATCCACTTCTTGGCATTTT.

This rearrangement joins TRBV12-5 to TRBJ2-4; D is perhaps TRBD1 (6 bases). Trimming took 3 bases from V and 0 from J, leaving 9 bases between them. The CDR3 contains 15 residues. The germline gives CDR1 LGHNT, CDR2 FRNRAP. The CDR3 DNA follows: TGTGCTAGTGGTTTAGGGGGATTAGCCAAAAACATTCAGTACTTC. Its protein is CASGLGGLAKNIQYF.

This rearrangement joins TRBV5-1 to TRBJ2-2, with 8 bases matching TRBD2. Per germline, CDR1 SGHRS and CDR2 YFSETQ. This CDR3 region has 15 residues. V was pared by 2 bases and J by 4 bases, with 4 bases of the junction left unmatched. CDR3 region: CASSFSGKGTGELFF. CDR3 DNA sequence: TGCGCCAGCAGCTTTAGCGGGAAAGGCACCGGGGAGCTGTTTTTT.

The J gene is TRBJ2-6, the V gene TRBV9; the D is unclear. Germline V gene sequence: CDR1 SGDLS, CDR2 YYNGEE. V was cut by 3 bases and J by 0 bases, with 10 bases left in between. CDR3 length equals 16 residues. The CDR3 DNA reads as TGTGCCAGCAGCGCCACGCCATTCTCTGGGGCCAACGTCCTGACTTTC. It encodes CASSATPFSGANVLTF.

As DNA, the CDR3 is TGTGCCATCAGTGGCAAGCAGTCCTACGAGCAGTACTTC. Encoded protein: CAISGKQSYEQYF. The chain employs TRBV10-3 and TRBJ2-5; D not resolved. Near its end, the DNA agrees better with TRBJ2-7, so the J call may be wrong. The CDR3 consists of 13 residues. The germline V gene encodes CDR1 ENHRY and CDR2 SYGVKD.

The chain employs TRBV6-4 and TRBJ1-1; D is unresolved. The CDR3 has 15 residues. Germline V gene sequence: CDR1 MRHNA, CDR2 SNTAGT. V lost 5 bases and J 2 bases, leaving 15 bases between the germline ends. CDR3 protein: CASSPSRARNTEAFF. CDR3 in DNA: TGTGCCAGCAGTCCTTCTAGGGCTAGAAACACTGAAGCTTTCTTT.

The CDR3 protein is CASSQREGGYEQYF. CDR3 nucleotides: TGTGCCAGCAGCCAGCGAGAGGGTGGCTACGAGCAGTACTTC. V usage is TRBV4-2 and J usage is TRBJ2-7, with D perhaps matching TRBD2 (5 bases). V was cut by 3 bases and J by 3 bases, with 12 bases left in between. The CDR3 is made up of 14 amino acids. Per the germline V gene, CDR1 is LGHNA and CDR2 is YNFKEQ.

V gene TRBV29-1 combines with J gene TRBJ1-4; D is unclear. The CDR3 length is 13 residues. Germline lookup yields CDR1 SQVTM and CDR2 ANQGSEA. V lost 6 bases, J lost 7 bases, and 15 bases lay in between. This chain's CDR3 is CSVVPMEAEKLFF. Written as DNA, the CDR3 is TGCAGCGTCGTACCCATGGAGGCTGAAAAACTGTTTTTT.

The chain recombines TRBV19 with TRBJ2-1; D is unclear. The CDR3 is made up of 17 amino acids. The germline gives CDR1 LNHDA, CDR2 SQIVND (reference sequence). V dropped 3 bases and J dropped 0 bases, with 15 bases sitting between them. Written as DNA, the CDR3 is TGTGCCAGTAGTATCCGCAGGTCCTCCAGCTCCTACAATGAGCAGTTCTTC. This sequence encodes CASSIRRSSSSYNEQFF. Filled out from reference TRBV19 and TRBJ2-1, the complete variable domain reads DGGITQSPKYLFRKEGQNVTLSCEQNLNHDAMYWYRQDPGQGLRLIYYSQIVNDFQKGDIAEGYSVSREKKESFPLTVTSAQKNPTAFYLCASSIRRSSSSYNEQFFGPGTRLTVL.

The chain recombines TRBV10-3 with TRBJ2-5, with D possibly being TRBD2 (6 bases). CDR3 length: 15 residues. Germline values: CDR1 ENHRY, CDR2 SYGVKD. V was cut by 0 bases and J by 7 bases, with 15 bases left in between. CDR3 amino acids: CAISESTRDVGTQYF. Written as DNA, the CDR3 is TGTGCCATCAGTGAGTCCACGCGGGATGTGGGGACCCAGTACTTC.

The J gene is TRBJ2-1, the V gene TRBV5-5; 8 bases match TRBD2. Germline CDR1 and CDR2: SGHKS and YYEKEE (reference sequence). The V gene end was trimmed by 4 bases and the J gene end by 4 bases; junction bases not matched to a gene: 7. CDR3 size: 15 residues. The CDR3 sequence: CASSESGGSYNEQFF. Written as DNA, the CDR3 is TGTGCCAGCAGCGAAAGCGGGGGCTCGTACAATGAGCAGTTCTTC.

The V call is TRBV18, the J call TRBJ2-1; 12 bases agree with TRBD2. The ends lost 4 bases at V and 6 bases at J; junction bases unmatched: 7. This CDR3 is built from 16 residues. The V gene's germline CDR1 is KGHSH and CDR2 LQKENI. This CDR3 is CASSRELAGGSNEQFF. The CDR3 nucleotides read TGTGCCAGCTCACGAGAACTAGCGGGGGGCAGCAATGAGCAGTTCTTC. The whole variable domain, filled in from reference TRBV18 and TRBJ2-1, reads NAGVMQNPRHLVRRRGQEARLRCSPMKGHSHVYWYRQLPEEGLKFMVYLQKENIIDESGMPKERFSAEFPKEGPSILRIQQVVRGDSAAYFCASSRELAGGSNEQFFGPGTRLTVL.

The chain employs TRBV9 and TRBJ2-7, with 10 bases that match TRBD2. Germline V CDR1 and CDR2: SGDLS, YYNGEE. V lost 2 bases and J lost 2; bases outside the gene matches: 4. The length of the CDR3 is 15 residues. CDR3 sequence reads: CASSVSSGSAYEQYF. CDR3 nucleotide sequence: TGTGCCAGCAGCGTTTCTAGCGGGAGTGCCTACGAGCAGTACTTC.

The chain couples TRBV6-5 to TRBJ1-1; a weak D match, TRBD1 (6 bases). This CDR3 has 15 amino acids. The V end was cut by 0 bases, the J end by 5 bases, with 13 bases between. Germline V gene data show CDR1 as MNHEY and CDR2 as SVGAGI. The CDR3 is CASSYSGGPGTEAFF. In nucleotides, the CDR3 is TGTGCCAGCAGTTACTCGGGGGGGCCAGGAACTGAAGCTTTCTTT.

In the case of this clone: The germline gene is not matched at one end of the junction; a read error may be the cause. This chain uses TRBV27 with TRBJ2-7; 7 bases are shared with TRBD1. This CDR3 contains 14 residues. Germline CDR1 is MNHEY and CDR2 is SMNVEV (reference sequence). The CDR3 is CASNLDRVFNEQYF. DNA of the CDR3: TGTGCCAGCAATTTAGACAGGGTCTTCAACGAGCAGTACTTC.

The V gene is TRBV5-4, the J gene TRBJ2-1; 15 bases map to TRBD2. Germline V lookup: CDR1 SGHNT, CDR2 YYREEE (reference sequence). The CDR3 sequence is 16 residues long. With 4 bases clipped from V and 4 bases from J, the junction kept 3 bases outside the gene matches. The DNA of the CDR3 is TGTGCCAGCAGCCCGGGACTAGCGGGGGGATACAATGAGCAGTTCTTC. It translates to CASSPGLAGGYNEQFF. Supplemented by reference TRBV5-4 and TRBJ2-1, the full variable domain reads ETGVTQSPTHLIKTRGQQVTLRCSSQSGHNTVSWYQQALGQGPQFIFQYYREEENGRGNFPPRFSGLQFPNYSSELNVNALELDDSALYLCASSPGLAGGYNEQFFGPGTRLTVL.

V usage is TRBV18 and J usage is TRBJ2-2; D unclear. This CDR3 contains 16 residues. Germline CDR1 reads KGHSH; CDR2 reads LQKENI. V gave up 3 bases and J gave up 6 bases, with 17 bases separating them. The CDR3 nucleotides read TGTGCCAGCTCACCGCTGAATTCCGATGGACCCGGGGAGCTGTTTTTT. Residues: CASSPLNSDGPGELFF.

The V gene is TRBV5-4, the J gene TRBJ2-7, with a tentative D call TRBD1 (5 bases). Per germline, CDR1 SGHNT and CDR2 YYREEE (reference sequence). V lost 4 bases, J lost 2 bases, and 16 bases lay in between. The CDR3 is 15 residues long. The CDR3 DNA follows: TGTGCCAGCAGCCAACTCGTGGGGCCCGCCTACGAGCAGTACTTC. Protein product: CASSQLVGPAYEQYF.

V gene TRBV7-9 combines with J gene TRBJ1-5; D may be TRBD1 (6 bases). Germline V gives CDR1 SEHNR, CDR2 FQNEAQ (reference sequence). The CDR3 totals 14 residues. Trimming cost V 4 bases and J 6 bases, with 13 bases left between them. The CDR3 nucleotides are TGTGCCAGCAGCTCCGAACAGGGTAGTCAGCCCCAGCATTTT. Protein product: CASSSEQGSQPQHF.

The chain has TRBV5-5 and TRBJ2-3; possibly TRBD2 for D (6 bases). This CDR3 contains 17 residues. Trimming shortened V by 4 bases and J by 0 bases, and 18 bases separated the two germline ends. The germline V gene encodes CDR1 SGHKS and CDR2 YYEKEE (reference sequence). The CDR3 bases are TGTGCCAGCAGCGTACCCGGGACTTCCCCTAGCACAGATACGCAGTATTTT. It specifies CASSVPGTSPSTDTQYF.

This chain connects TRBV7-2 to TRBJ2-2, with no clear D. The germline V and J ends were trimmed by 2 bases and 3 bases, with 16 bases remaining between them. Per the germline V gene, CDR1 is SGHTA and CDR2 is FQGNSA. CDR3 size: 17 residues. CDR3 nucleotide sequence: TGTGCCAGCAGCTTACGAGCGAAAGGTCTTTACACCGGGGAGCTGTTTTTT. This translates into CASSLRAKGLYTGELFF.

V is TRBV28 and J is TRBJ1-1; TRBD1 matches at 7 bases. Germline assignment: CDR1 MDHEN and CDR2 SYDVKM. CDR3 length equals 15 residues. V gave up 5 bases and J gave up 2 bases; unmatched junction bases: 8. This CDR3 is CASSGTAFGNTEAFF. The CDR3 DNA is TGTGCCAGCAGTGGGACAGCCTTTGGAAACACTGAAGCTTTCTTT.